This T cell receptor beta chain derives from a study of Ad26.COV2.S vaccination and SARS-CoV-2 variants (dated by TCRdb to about 2021). Turning to the overall study: Vaccine-arm donors came from COV1001, a multicentre, randomized, double-blind, placebo-controlled phase I-IIa trial of Ad26.COV2.S in healthy adults. Ad26.COV2.S was given intramuscularly at 5x10^10 or 1x10^11 viral particles, as a single shot or as two shots 56 days apart. The specificity and breadth of SARS-CoV-2-reactive T cell receptors after Ad26.COV2.S vaccination were assessed by TCRbeta repertoire sequencing. The TCR-sequenced set comprised around 30 samples: around 20 Ad26.COV2.S vaccine recipients, 5 placebo recipients and 8 SARS-CoV-2 convalescent individuals. Trial participants were randomized into five groups of five: low-dose or high-dose Ad26.COV2.S given once or twice, or placebo on both occasions. Blinding of investigators to trial group allocation was maintained during experiments and outcome assessment.

Note on this clone: It lacks a known antigen. No quality values exist for individual bases; no much larger clone is one base distant.

General findings and caveats noted by the study authors: The study was not powered for comparison of responses between vaccine doses or regimens. Substantial breadth of spike-specific CD8+ and CD4+ T cell responses was reported after vaccination. According to the authors, total T cell responses may have been underestimated by the TCR breadth and depth analyses. Ad26.COV2.S recipients had higher spike-specific TCR breadth than placebo recipients (P = 0.0014). Non-spike TCR breadth was comparable between vaccine and placebo recipients, consistent with the vaccine containing only spike.

Deletion took 5 bases off V and 6 bases off J, with a span of 13 bases between the germline ends. Taken from cysteine to phenylalanine, the CDR3 has 13 residues. Only the CDR3 DNA stays, 39 bases, in frame from base 1. CDR1 and CDR2, per the germline V gene, are SGHVS and FNYEAQ. TCRbeta CDR3 regions were sequenced with the immunoSEQ Assay. After extraction, genomic DNA underwent amplification by bias-controlled multiplex PCR, followed by high-throughput sequencing. Per the authors' processing: Collapsing and filtering of sequences were performed to quantify the absolute abundance of each unique TCRbeta CDR3 region. T cell fraction was estimated by normalization of TCRbeta template counts to usable DNA, with usable DNA being measured through amplification of reference genes present in all nucleated cells. Repertoire TCRs were annotated as SARS-CoV-2-specific by exact matching of V gene, CDR3 amino acid sequence and J gene to a known reactive TCR set. The reference SARS-CoV-2 TCR set was derived from MIRA and filtered for enrichment in COVID-19-positive ImmuneCODE repertoires, a step that removed public or cross-reactive TCRs. Using the MIRA antigens, annotated TCRs were further analysed by specific ORF or by position within an ORF. Breadth was defined as annotated unique rearrangements over total unique productive rearrangements; depth was the summed frequency of those rearrangements. Two-sided Wilcoxon rank-sum tests were applied when comparing TCR breadth between groups. Not all clones reach the TCRdb copy of this immuneACCESS table, which keeps in-frame sequences only. Checked studies attribute under half of the gap to unresolved V genes and leave the rest unexplained. V and J calls and clone size are as listed in that table; D and trimming were resolved from the DNA. The table for this sample lists roughly 380,000 clones; roughly 84% of them were counted only once. The top ten hold 3.3% of the sample.

The treatment or condition label for this specimen denotes: 15 to 20 received Ad26.COV2.S at low or high dose, single or two shots; about five received placebo; per-sample allocation not given. Repertoires of vaccine and placebo recipients were sequenced from samples taken on day 63 after the first injection. In Cohort 1b, 25 adults aged 18-55 years were enrolled at a single site in Boston, USA, between 29 July and 7 August 2020. As a vaccine, Ad26.COV2.S was a replication-incompetent adenovirus type 26 vector that expressed a prefusion-stabilized SARS-CoV-2 spike protein derived from the original Wuhan strain.

The sample in question was peripheral blood, obtained in a trial of Ad26.COV2.S vaccine versus placebo. The rearrangement joined TRBV7-6 to TRBJ1-1; the D gene remains uncertain. The receptor's source is a person between 18 and 59 years old who received the Ad26.COV2.S COVID-19 vaccine or a placebo. The CDR3 protein: CASSADPWAEAFF. The DNA reads TGTGCCAGCAGCGCCGACCCGTGGGCTGAAGCTTTCTTT. The CDR3, completed at both ends by the reference TRBV7-6 and TRBJ1-1 genes, gives the full variable domain GAGVSQSPRYKVTKRGQDVALRCDPISGHVSLYWYRQALGQGPEFLTYFNYEAQQDKSGLPNDRFSAERPEGSISTLTIQRTEQRDSAMYRCASSADPWAEAFFGQGTRLTVV.